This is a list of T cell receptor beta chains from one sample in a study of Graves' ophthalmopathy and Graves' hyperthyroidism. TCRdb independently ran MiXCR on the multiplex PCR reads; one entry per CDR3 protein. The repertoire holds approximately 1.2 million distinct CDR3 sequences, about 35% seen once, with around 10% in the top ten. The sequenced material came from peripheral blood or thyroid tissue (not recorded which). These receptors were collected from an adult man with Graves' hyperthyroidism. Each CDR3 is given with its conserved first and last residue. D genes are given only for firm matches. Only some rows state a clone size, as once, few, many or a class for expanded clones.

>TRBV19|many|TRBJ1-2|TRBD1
CASTDGGTANYGYTF
TGTGCCAGTACTGATGGCGGGACAGCTAACTATGGCTACACCTTC
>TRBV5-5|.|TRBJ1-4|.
CASSLPGNRGEKLFF
TGTGCCAGCAGCTTACCCGGGAATCGGGGTGAAAAACTGTTTTTT
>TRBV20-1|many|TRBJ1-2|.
CSAARGSYGYTF
TGCAGTGCTGCCAGGGGAAGCTATGGCTACACCTTC
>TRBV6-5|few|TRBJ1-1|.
CASSYGSAPNTEAFF
TGTGCCAGCAGTTACGGTTCAGCTCCGAACACTGAAGCTTTCTTT
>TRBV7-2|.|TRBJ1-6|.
CASSLVRADNSPLHF
TGTGCCAGCAGCTTGGTCAGGGCCGATAATTCACCCCTCCACTTT
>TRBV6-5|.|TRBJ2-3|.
CASSYSFDGRDTQYF
TGTGCCAGCAGTTACTCGTTTGATGGTCGAGATACGCAGTATTTT
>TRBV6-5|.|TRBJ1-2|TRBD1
CASSYRGRGNYGYTF
TGTGCCAGCAGTTACAGGGGCAGGGGGAACTATGGCTACACCTTC
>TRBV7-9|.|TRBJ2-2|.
CASSLGEDITPTGELLF
TGTGCCAGCAGCTTAGGCGAGGACATAACCCCAACCGGGGAGCTGCTTTTT
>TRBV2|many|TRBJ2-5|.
CASSGRGGETQYF
TGCGCCAGCAGTGGACGGGGTGGAGAGACCCAGTACTTC
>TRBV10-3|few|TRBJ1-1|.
CASRWGGTTEAFF
TGTGCCAGCAGATGGGGGGGAACCACTGAAGCTTTCTTT
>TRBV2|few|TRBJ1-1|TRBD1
CASSPGQGWTEAFF
TGTGCCAGCAGTCCAGGACAGGGTTGGACTGAAGCTTTCTTT
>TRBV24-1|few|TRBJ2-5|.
CATSDPTPQGSETQYF
TGTGCCACCAGTGATCCGACCCCCCAGGGCTCAGAGACCCAGTACTTC
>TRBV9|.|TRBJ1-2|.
CASSVRGGLYGYTF
TGTGCCAGCAGCGTTAGAGGGGGGCTCTATGGCTACACCTTC
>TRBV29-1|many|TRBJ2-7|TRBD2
CSALAGFLSYEQYF
TGCAGCGCACTAGCGGGATTCTTGTCCTACGAGCAGTACTTC
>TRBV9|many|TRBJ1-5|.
CASSVESEGNQPQHF
TGTGCCAGCAGCGTAGAATCGGAGGGGAATCAGCCCCAGCATTTT
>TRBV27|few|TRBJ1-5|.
CASSRWQSNQPQHF
TGTGCCAGCTCTCGGTGGCAGAGCAATCAGCCCCAGCATTTT
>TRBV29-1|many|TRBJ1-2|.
CSVEWQIHGYTF
TGCAGCGTTGAATGGCAGATTCATGGCTACACCTTC
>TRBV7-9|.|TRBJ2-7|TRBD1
CASSPGDRDRYEQYF
TGTGCCAGCAGCCCCGGGGACAGGGACCGTTACGAGCAGTACTTC
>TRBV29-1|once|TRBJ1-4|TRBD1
CSVDSDRGNTEKLFF
TGCAGCGTTGATTCGGACAGGGGGAACACTGAAAAACTGTTTTTT
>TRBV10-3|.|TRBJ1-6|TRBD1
CAISARQGRGSPLHF
TGTGCCATCAGTGCAAGACAGGGCCGGGGTTCACCCCTCCACTTT
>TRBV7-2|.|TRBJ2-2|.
CASSPGSLNGELFF
TGTGCCAGTAGCCCCGGGTCCCTTAACGGGGAGCTGTTTTTT
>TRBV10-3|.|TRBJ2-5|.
CASRQGPAETQYF
TGTGCCAGCCGCCAAGGCCCAGCGGAGACCCAGTACTTC
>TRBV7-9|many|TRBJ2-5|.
CASSPAFKTSDQYF
TGTGCCAGCAGCCCCGCATTCAAGACGTCCGACCAGTACTTC
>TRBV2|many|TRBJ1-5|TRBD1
CASSELGDRDQNQPQHF
TGTGCCAGCAGCGAGCTCGGCGACAGGGATCAAAATCAGCCCCAGCATTTT
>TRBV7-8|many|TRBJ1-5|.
CASSLYVIGNQPQHF
TGTGCCAGCAGCTTATATGTGATCGGCAATCAGCCCCAGCATTTT
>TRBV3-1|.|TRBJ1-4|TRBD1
CASSRQGAEKLFF
TGTGCCAGCAGCCGACAGGGCGCCGAAAAACTGTTTTTT
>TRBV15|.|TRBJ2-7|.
CATSSLAVDYEQYF
TGTGCCACCAGCAGCCTAGCAGTGGACTACGAGCAGTACTTC
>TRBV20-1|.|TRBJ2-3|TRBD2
CSARETSGRGDTQYF
TGCAGTGCTAGAGAAACTAGCGGGAGGGGAGATACGCAGTATTTT
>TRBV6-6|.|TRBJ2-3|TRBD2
CASSEAGGTDTQYF
TGTGCCAGCAGTGAAGCGGGGGGCACAGATACGCAGTATTTT
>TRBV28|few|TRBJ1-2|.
CASSYNRDGYTF
TGTGCCAGCAGTTACAATCGGGATGGCTACACCTTC
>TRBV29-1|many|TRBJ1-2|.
CSVVTASGYTF
TGCAGCGTTGTCACCGCCTCTGGCTACACCTTC
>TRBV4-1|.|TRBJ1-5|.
CASSQQERSNQLQHF
TGCGCCAGCAGCCAACAGGAAAGGAGCAATCAGCTCCAGCATTTT
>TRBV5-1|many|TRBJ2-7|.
CASSFAITGSGYEQYF
TGCGCCAGCAGCTTCGCTATCACAGGGTCGGGCTACGAGCAGTACTTC
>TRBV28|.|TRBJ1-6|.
CASSSPQGRSEPLHF
TGTGCCAGCAGTTCCCCACAGGGCCGCTCGGAACCCCTCCACTTT
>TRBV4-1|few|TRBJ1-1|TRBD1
CASSQVGQGPEAFF
TGCGCCAGCAGCCAAGTAGGACAGGGCCCTGAAGCTTTCTTT
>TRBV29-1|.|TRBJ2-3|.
CSVQVNTDTQCF
TGCAGCGTTCAAGTAAACACAGATACGCAGTGTTTT
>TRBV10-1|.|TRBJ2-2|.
CASSDPQGGTGELFF
TGCGCCAGCAGTGACCCCCAGGGCGGAACCGGGGAGCTGTTTTTT
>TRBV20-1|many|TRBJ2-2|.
CSARDGGGTGELFF
TGCAGTGCTAGAGATGGAGGTGGCACCGGGGAGCTGTTTTTT
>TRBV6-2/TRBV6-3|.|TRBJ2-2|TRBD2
CASNRLADAGELFF
TGTGCCAGCAATAGGCTAGCGGACGCCGGGGAGCTGTTTTTT
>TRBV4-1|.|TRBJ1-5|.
CASSQPGPQAPQHF
TGCGCCAGCAGCCAACCAGGCCCCCAGGCGCCCCAGCATTTT
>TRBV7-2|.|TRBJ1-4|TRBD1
CASSFNGQGGTNEKLFF
TGTGCCAGCAGCTTCAACGGACAGGGGGGTACTAATGAAAAACTGTTTTTT
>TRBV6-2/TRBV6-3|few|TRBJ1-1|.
CASINTGGAFF
TGTGCCAGCATAAACACTGGCGGAGCTTTCTTT
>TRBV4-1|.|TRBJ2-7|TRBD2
CASSQENSGAVSYEQYF
TGCGCCAGCAGCCAGGAAAATAGCGGGGCCGTCTCCTACGAGCAGTACTTC
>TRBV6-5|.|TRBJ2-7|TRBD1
CASSQWTGTVYEQYF
TGTGCCAGCAGTCAGTGGACAGGTACTGTCTACGAGCAGTACTTC
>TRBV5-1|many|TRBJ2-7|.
CASSPWDTAYEQYF
TGCGCCAGCAGCCCTTGGGACACGGCCTACGAGCAGTACTTC
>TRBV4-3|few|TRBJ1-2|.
CASSQGQGWNYGYTF
TGCGCCAGCAGCCAAGGTCAGGGGTGGAACTATGGCTACACCTTC
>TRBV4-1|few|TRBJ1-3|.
CASSQDPEGINGNTIYF
TGCGCCAGCAGCCAAGATCCGGAGGGGATTAATGGAAACACCATATATTTT
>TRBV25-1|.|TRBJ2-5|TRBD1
CATSDGPRDRSRETQYF
TGTGCCACCAGTGATGGCCCCAGGGACAGGTCGCGAGAGACCCAGTACTTC
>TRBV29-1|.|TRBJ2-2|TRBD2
CSGRGARELFF
TGCAGCGGGCGGGGGGCACGGGAGCTGTTTTTT
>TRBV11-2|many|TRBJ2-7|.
CASSLALEKQEQYF
TGTGCCAGCAGCTTAGCCCTGGAAAAGCAAGAGCAGTACTTC
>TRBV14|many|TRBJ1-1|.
CASGGVNTEAFF
TGTGCCAGTGGGGGGGTGAACACTGAAGCTTTCTTT
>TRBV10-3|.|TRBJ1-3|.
CAISESGGKSNTIYF
TGTGCCATCAGTGAGTCAGGCGGCAAATCGAACACCATATATTTT
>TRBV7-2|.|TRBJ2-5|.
CASSLDGPGGSRTQYF
TGTGCCAGCAGCTTAGACGGACCTGGGGGTAGCCGGACCCAGTACTTC
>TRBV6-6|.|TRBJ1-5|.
CASCYRPPQHF
TGTGCCAGCTGTTACCGACCCCCCCAGCATTTT